This T cell receptor (beta chain) was identified in a study of blood T cells in healthy people across ages. General study results and limits: Roughly linearly, TCR beta diversity per million T cells fell as age increased.

A second 7 to 11 cycle PCR used barcoded and J-beta primers. Every cDNA molecule bore a tag from a template-switch adaptor containing 12 random nucleotides. There were at least 2.5 million CDR3-containing paired-end reads obtained from each sample. A single record per CDR3 protein comes from TCRdb applying MiXCR to the 5' RACE reads. The sample lists more than 1,000,000 distinct CDR3 sequences, around 27% occurring once. This clonotype was seen only a few times. The antigen is undetermined. The data were also submitted as part of a second study, on T cells of mothers and their children. That report notes: Second-PCR primer M1S introduced sample barcodes and 2-4 random nucleotides.

The material sequenced was blood. The origin of this receptor is a girl aged 2-10 years in good health.

CDR3 loop: CASSAGEVPLHF. CDR3 nucleotide sequence: TGTGCCAGCAGCGCTGGGGAGGTACCCCTCCACTTT. The chain recombines TRBV9 with TRBJ1-6; no clear D gene. Germline lookup yields CDR1 SGDLS and CDR2 YYNGEE. The CDR3 length is 12 residues. Trimming took 3 bases from V and 12 from J, leaving 10 bases between them.